This TCR beta chain was identified during a study of blood T cell repertoires in COVID-19. Study-level information: COVID-19 samples, acute and convalescent, were from the United States, Italy and Spain. PBMCs, B-cell-depleted T cells, or T cells provided the cDNA or gDNA that made up the material.

Authors' methods: Scientists estimated how many nucleated cells there were by amplifying reference gene primers. Sequencing was performed with immunoSEQ multiplex PCR; in TCRdb, only in-frame clones are kept and a portion is missing. The V and J calls and clone size come from that table; D and trimming were worked out from the DNA. In the table there are 85,000 to 130,000 clones, roughly 90% of which are singletons. CDR3 size: 13 residues. Germline V gives CDR1 MDHEN, CDR2 SYDVKM. V was cut by 5 bases and J by 2 bases, with 9 bases left in between. This receptor was obtained from a human donor in a cohort sampled during active COVID-19. Sequenced input: peripheral blood. The chain links TRBV28 to TRBJ1-1; D remains unclear. DNA for the CDR3: TGTGCCAGCAGTCCCCCCGTTAACACTGAAGCTTTCTTT. Protein sequence: CASSPPVNTEAFF.